This T cell receptor beta chain was recorded in a study of shared clonotypes between healthy human individuals. Clones were sequenced by immunoSEQ multiplex PCR, and TCRdb holds only the in-frame ones, with some missing. Of roughly 1.5 million clones in the sample, around 98% are singletons; the top ten hold approximately 0.44%. The germline V and J ends were trimmed by 3 bases and 2 bases, with 10 bases remaining between them. There are 14 residues in the CDR3. CDR1 and CDR2 from the germline V gene are KGHSH and LQKENI. Remarks on this clone: Within the sample, other DNA sequences also encode this same CDR3.

The sample taken for sequencing was naive CD4+ T cells sorted from blood. Indicated subset: CD45RA+ positively selected. The clonotype was recovered from a man aged 25 to 40 in good health. The J gene is TRBJ2-5, the V gene TRBV18; possibly TRBD2 for D (5 bases). CDR3 coding DNA: TGTGCCAGCTCACCGCTGGACTCACAAGAGACCCAGTACTTC. It translates to CASSPLDSQETQYF.